The rows below give T cell receptor beta chains drawn from one sample of a study of T cell changes during pregnancy in multiple sclerosis. Sequencing used immunoSEQ multiplex PCR; TCRdb keeps in-frame clones, though not all of them. The sample has 46,000 or so clones; roughly 95% are singletons. The material sequenced was CD8+ T cells from peripheral blood mononuclear cells, taken after pregnancy. These receptors came from a female donor with multiple sclerosis, enrolled in a pregnancy study. Both conserved end residues are part of each CDR3.

V gene	J gene	CDR3 length	CDR3 protein
TRBV27	TRBJ2-7	13	CASSLAGRYEQYF
TRBV5-6	TRBJ1-6	15	CASSAYRGLNSPLHF
TRBV2	TRBJ2-7	14	CASMGAGGSYEQYF
TRBV7-6	TRBJ2-7	13	CASSLELTYEQYF
TRBV27	TRBJ1-1	13	CASSRDRVTEAFF
TRBV14	TRBJ2-2	14	CASSHLVLAGELFF
TRBV19	TRBJ2-3	15	CASSIAHTATDTQYF
TRBV11-2	TRBJ2-7	13	CASSLVRTYEQYF
TRBV13	TRBJ2-7	14	CASSSRDTLGEQYF
TRBV6-1	TRBJ1-3	14	CASVPPTGGNTIYF
TRBV7-6	TRBJ2-3	15	CASSQTSFGTDTQYF
TRBV7-9	TRBJ2-5	11	CASSLLETQYF
TRBV2	TRBJ2-7	13	CASSAPPSYEQYF
TRBV7-9	TRBJ2-1	15	CASSTYRRGRGEQFF
TRBV28	TRBJ2-7	16	CASSSPRLTGDYEQYF
TRBV7-6	TRBJ2-1	16	CASSLSGTGGHNEQFF
TRBV7-8	TRBJ2-1	13	CASSLRDSVEQFF
TRBV7-9	TRBJ2-1	14	CASSPPSRDNEQFF
TRBV12-5	TRBJ2-1	13	CASGLGLINEQFF
TRBV7-9	TRBJ1-1	10	CASSFIEAFF
TRBV7-9	TRBJ2-5	15	CASSLASGQTETQYF
TRBV9	TRBJ2-1	14	CASSVDGRGDEQFF
TRBV15	TRBJ2-4	17	CATSRDRGTGVFHIQYF
TRBV27	TRBJ2-7	14	CASSTVGRAYEQYF
TRBV27	TRBJ2-3	14	CASSLVGATDTQYF
TRBV7-9	TRBJ2-7	16	CASSSSSGTSRREQYF
TRBV7-2	TRBJ2-2	15	CASSWRTDFSGELFF
TRBV28	TRBJ2-7	14	CASSLDRGWDEQYF
TRBV7-2	TRBJ2-3	13	CASSFGSPDTQYF
TRBV19	TRBJ2-7	14	CASSAGTGIYEQYF
TRBV5-1	TRBJ2-3	19	CASRGYTKGLISSTDTQYF